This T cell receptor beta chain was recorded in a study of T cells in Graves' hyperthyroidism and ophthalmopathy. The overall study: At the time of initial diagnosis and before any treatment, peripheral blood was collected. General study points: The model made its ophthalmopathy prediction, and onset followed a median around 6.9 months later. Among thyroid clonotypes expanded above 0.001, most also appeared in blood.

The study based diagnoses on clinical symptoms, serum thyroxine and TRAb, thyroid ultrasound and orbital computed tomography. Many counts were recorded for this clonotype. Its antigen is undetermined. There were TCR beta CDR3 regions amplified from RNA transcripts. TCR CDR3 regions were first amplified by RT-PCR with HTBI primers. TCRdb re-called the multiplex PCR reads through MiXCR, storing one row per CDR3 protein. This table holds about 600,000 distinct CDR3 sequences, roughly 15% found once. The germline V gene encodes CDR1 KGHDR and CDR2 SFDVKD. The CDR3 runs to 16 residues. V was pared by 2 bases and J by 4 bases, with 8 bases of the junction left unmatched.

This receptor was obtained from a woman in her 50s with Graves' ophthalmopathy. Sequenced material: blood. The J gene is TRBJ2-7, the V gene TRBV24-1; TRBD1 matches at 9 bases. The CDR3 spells CATSDSQGTGLYEQYF. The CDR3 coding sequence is TGTGCCACCAGTGATTCCCAAGGGACAGGGTTATACGAGCAGTACTTC.